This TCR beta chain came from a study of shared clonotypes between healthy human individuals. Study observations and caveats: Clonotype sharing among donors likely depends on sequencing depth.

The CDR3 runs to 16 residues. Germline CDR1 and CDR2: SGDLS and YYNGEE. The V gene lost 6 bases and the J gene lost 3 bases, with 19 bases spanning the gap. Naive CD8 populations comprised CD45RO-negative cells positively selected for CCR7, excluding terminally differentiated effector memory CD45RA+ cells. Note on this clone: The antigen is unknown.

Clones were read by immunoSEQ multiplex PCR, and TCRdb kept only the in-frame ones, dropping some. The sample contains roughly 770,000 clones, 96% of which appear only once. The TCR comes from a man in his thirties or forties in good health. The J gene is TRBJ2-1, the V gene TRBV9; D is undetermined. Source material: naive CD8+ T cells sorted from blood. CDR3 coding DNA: TGTGCCAGCAACCTACTTACTACGGCCGACTACAATGAGCAGTTCTTC. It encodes CASNLLTTADYNEQFF.